These 14 T cell receptor beta chains originate from one sample sequenced in a study of identical twins. TCRdb re-called the 5' RACE reads through MiXCR, storing one row per CDR3 protein. This table has more than 200,000 distinct CDR3 sequences, roughly 10% appearing once. The sample comprised memory (CD45RO+) T cells sorted from blood. The receptors were sampled from a woman between 18 and 29 years old in good health.

This clonotype showed up just a few times. The V and J genes are TRBV5-5 and TRBJ2-5; no clear D. In germline, CDR1 is SGHKS, CDR2 YYEKEE (reference sequence). The CDR3 spans 16 residues. V lost 2 bases and J 2 bases, leaving 16 bases between the germline ends. For the CDR3, the DNA is TGTGCCAGCAGCTTTCAGGCCTTGTCCGAACAAGAGACCCAGTACTTC. Amino acids: CASSFQALSEQETQYF.

The J gene is TRBJ2-2, the V gene TRBV7-2, with D perhaps TRBD1 or TRBD2 (6 bases each). Germline CDR1 and CDR2: SGHTA and FQGNSA. The CDR3 loop spans 15 amino acids. V was pared by 5 bases and J by 4 bases, with 14 bases between. CDR3 bases: TGTGCCAGCAGCCGACAGTGGGGGGCCACCGGGGAGCTGTTTTTT. Translation gives CASSRQWGATGELFF.

This clonotype was found a few times. The chain links TRBV9 to TRBJ1-2; D uncertain. Trimming stripped 0 bases from V and 5 bases from J, with 17 bases between. CDR1 is SGDLS and CDR2 is YYNGEE in the germline V gene. This CDR3 spans 16 amino acids. This CDR3 is CASSVGGGSALYGYTF. CDR3 sequence (DNA): TGTGCCAGCAGCGTAGGAGGAGGCAGTGCCTTATATGGCTACACCTTC.

This clonotype was counted a few times. The V call is TRBV7-9, the J call TRBJ2-5; possibly TRBD2 for D (6 bases). There are 16 residues in the CDR3. V was shortened by 2 bases and J by 7 bases, with 20 bases between the two germline ends. Looked up from germline, CDR1 is SEHNR and CDR2 is FQNEAQ (reference sequence). The CDR3 region has the DNA TGTGCCAGCAGCTTAAAAGGAGAGGGACTCGGGCGGACCCAGTACTTC. It codes for CASSLKGEGLGRTQYF. Full variable domain (outside the CDR3, taken from reference TRBV7-9 and TRBJ2-5): DTGVSQNPRHKITKRGQNVTFRCDPISEHNRLYWYRQTLGQGPEFLTYFQNEAQLEKSRLLSDRFSAERPKGSFSTLEIQRTEQGDSAMYLCASSLKGEGLGRTQYFGPGTRLLVL.

V and J are TRBV5-1 and TRBJ2-5; no clear D gene. Germline V gene data show CDR1 as SGHRS and CDR2 as YFSETQ. The germline V and J ends were trimmed by 0 bases and 7 bases, with 7 bases remaining between them. This CDR3 is 12 amino acids long. CDR3 loop: CASSLDMGTQYF. CDR3 nucleotides: TGCGCCAGCAGCTTGGATATGGGGACCCAGTACTTC.

This clonotype has more than one count but fewer than ten. The chain combines TRBV3-1 with TRBJ2-3, with 10 bases lining up with TRBD2. V dropped 1 base and J dropped 5; count of bases not matched to a gene: 6. Germline V gene lookup returns CDR1 LGHDT and CDR2 YNNKEL (reference sequence). This CDR3 is built from 16 residues. In DNA, the CDR3 is TGTGCCAGCAGCCAAGCAGCGGGAGGGCCGGGAGATACGCAGTATTTT. It codes for CASSQAAGGPGDTQYF.

J is TRBJ1-1 and V is TRBV20-1; no clear D gene. The germline gives CDR1 DFQATT, CDR2 SNEGSKA (reference sequence). V lost 6 bases and J 0 bases, leaving 14 bases between the germline ends. CDR3 size: 14 residues. The CDR3 nucleotides read TGCAGTGCCCAGAGGGAAGGGATGAACACTGAAGCTTTCTTT. Translating it yields CSAQREGMNTEAFF.

The table lists this clonotype with many counts. The genes are TRBV5-1 and TRBJ1-4, with TRBD1 as a possible D gene (5 bases). Trimming removed 1 base at V and 1 base at J, with 14 bases between. The CDR3 length is 17 residues. Per germline, CDR1 SGHRS and CDR2 YFSETQ. CDR3: CASSLSGGVVTNEKLFF. The CDR3 DNA reads TGCGCCAGCAGCTTGTCCGGGGGAGTTGTAACTAATGAAAAACTGTTTTTT.

This clonotype was found many times. The chain carries TRBV5-1 and TRBJ2-3; the match to TRBD1 covers 7 bases. This CDR3 region has 13 residues. Germline CDR1 and CDR2: SGHRS and YFSETQ. Losses at the gene ends were 4 bases for V and 6 bases for J; bases not matched to a gene: 5. The CDR3 DNA follows: TGCGCCAGCAGCCAACAGGGGACCGATACGCAGTATTTT. Translating gives CASSQQGTDTQYF.

This clonotype was counted ten times or more. The rearrangement links TRBV7-9 to TRBJ2-1; either TRBD1 or TRBD2 may fit D (5 bases each). Looked up from germline, CDR1 is SEHNR and CDR2 is FQNEAQ (reference sequence). There are 15 residues in the CDR3. V gave up 1 base and J gave up 5 bases, with 12 bases separating them. The CDR3 loop reads CASSLVLGPNNEQFF. The DNA of the CDR3 is TGTGCCAGCAGCTTAGTGCTGGGACCAAACAATGAGCAGTTCTTC.

The gene calls are TRBV18 and TRBJ2-1; tentatively, D is TRBD1 (6 bases). The germline V gene has CDR1 KGHSH and CDR2 LQKENI. V lost 3 bases and J 13 bases, leaving 22 bases between the germline ends. The CDR3 loop spans 15 amino acids. CDR3 residues: CASSPGTFSGRLQFF. For the CDR3, the DNA is TGTGCCAGCTCACCGGGGACATTCTCCGGTAGACTCCAGTTCTTC.

The table lists this clonotype with many counts. The V call is TRBV20-1, the J call TRBJ1-1; D is unclear. Germline CDR1 reads DFQATT; CDR2 reads SNEGSKA (reference sequence). Trimming removed 2 bases from V and 4 bases from J, with 14 bases in between. This CDR3 contains 14 residues. The CDR3 loop is CSARKFSSSTEAFF. CDR3 nucleotides: TGCAGTGCTAGAAAATTCAGCAGTAGCACTGAAGCTTTCTTT.

The chain carries TRBV20-1 and TRBJ2-3; no clear D. Looked up from germline, CDR1 is DFQATT and CDR2 is SNEGSKA (reference sequence). Trimming shortened V by 1 base and J by 5 bases, and 10 bases separated the two germline ends. The CDR3 contains 13 residues. CDR3 loop: CSARGAPRDTQYF. As DNA, the CDR3 is TGCAGTGCTAGAGGAGCACCACGAGATACGCAGTATTTT.

The V gene is TRBV7-8, the J gene TRBJ2-6; TRBD2 might be the D (6 bases). CDR3 length: 14 amino acids. V was cut by 5 bases and J by 3 bases, with 8 bases left in between. Germline CDR1 and CDR2: SGHVS and FQNEAQ. CDR3 protein: CASSPAGGANVLTF. For the CDR3, the DNA is TGTGCCAGCAGCCCAGCGGGTGGGGCCAACGTCCTGACTTTC.